The TCR beta chain under discussion was sequenced for a study of blood T cell repertoires in COVID-19. As for the study in general: PBMCs, B-cell-depleted T cells, or T cells were the source of the cDNA or gDNA that made up the material.

Sequencing used immunoSEQ multiplex PCR; TCRdb keeps in-frame clones, though not all of them. The table has 250,000 to 300,000 clones, 70% to 90% seen once. Those enrolled, adults aged roughly 18 to 100 years, came from about 24 US areas. Participants' reported clinical history set cohort assignment. The sequence derives from a woman between 50 and 59 years old who had recovered from COVID-19. The sample taken for sequencing was PBMCs or T cells enriched from blood (not recorded which).

The CDR3 loop reads CATSNRSTDTQYF. The CDR3 DNA sequence: TGTGCCACCAGCAACAGGAGCACAGATACGCAGTATTTT. The V and J genes are TRBV15 and TRBJ2-3, with D perhaps matching TRBD1 (5 bases). Germline assignment: CDR1 LNHNV and CDR2 YYDKDF (reference sequence). Trimming pared 4 bases from V and 0 bases from J, leaving 5 bases between. The CDR3 loop spans 13 amino acids.